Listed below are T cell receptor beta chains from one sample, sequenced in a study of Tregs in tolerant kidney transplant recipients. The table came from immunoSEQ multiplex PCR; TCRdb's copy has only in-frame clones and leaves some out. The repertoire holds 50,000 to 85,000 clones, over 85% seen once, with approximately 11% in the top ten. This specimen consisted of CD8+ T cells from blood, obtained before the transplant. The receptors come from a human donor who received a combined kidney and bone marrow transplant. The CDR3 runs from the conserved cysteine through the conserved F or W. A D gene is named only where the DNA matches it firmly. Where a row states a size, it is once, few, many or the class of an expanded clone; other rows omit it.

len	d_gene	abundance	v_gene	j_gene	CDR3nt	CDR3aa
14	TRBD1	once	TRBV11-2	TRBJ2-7	TGTGCCAGCAACACGGGACAGAGTCCCCACGAGCAGTACTTC	CASNTGQSPHEQYF
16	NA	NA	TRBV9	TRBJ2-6	TGTGCCAGCAGCGCCAACCTAAACTCCGGGGCCAACGTCCTGACTTTC	CASSANLNSGANVLTF
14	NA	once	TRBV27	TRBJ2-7	TGTGCCAGCAGTTCCATCGACAGCGTCTACGAGCAGTACTTC	CASSSIDSVYEQYF
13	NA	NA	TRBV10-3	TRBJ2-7	TGTGCCATCAGTATACAGGGAACCTACGAGCAGTACTTC	CAISIQGTYEQYF
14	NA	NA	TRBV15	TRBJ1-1	TGTGCCACCAGCAGAGGCGGGGAGAACACTGAAGCTTTCTTT	CATSRGGENTEAFF
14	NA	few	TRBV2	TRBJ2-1	TGTGCCAGCTGGACGAGGGACTCCTACAATGAGCAGTTCTTC	CASWTRDSYNEQFF
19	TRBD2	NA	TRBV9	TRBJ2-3	TGTGCCAGCAGCTACTCCATAGCGGGGATAACATACAGCACAGATACGCAGTATTTT	CASSYSIAGITYSTDTQYF
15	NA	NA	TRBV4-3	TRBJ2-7	TGCGCCAGCAGCCCTACTACAGGGATCACCTACGAGCAGTACTTC	CASSPTTGITYEQYF
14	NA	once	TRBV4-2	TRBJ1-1	TGTGCCAGCAGCCAAGATTTGGAGATCGTGAGGGCTTTCTTT	CASSQDLEIVRAFF
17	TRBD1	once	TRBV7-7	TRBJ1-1	TGTGCACCAGCCGAGGGGGGGACAGGGTTACCGAACACTGAAGCTTTCTTT	CAPAEGGTGLPNTEAFF
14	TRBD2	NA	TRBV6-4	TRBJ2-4	TGTGCCAGCAGTGAGGGACTAGAGGCTGGCATTCAGTACTTC	CASSEGLEAGIQYF
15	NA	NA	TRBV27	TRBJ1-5	TGTGCCAGCAGTTTATCGATAACGGGCGGGGGGCCCCAGCATTTT	CASSLSITGGGPQHF
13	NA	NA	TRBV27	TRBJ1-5	TGTGCCAGCAGTTTATTGGGGGGACAGCCCCAGCATTTT	CASSLLGGQPQHF
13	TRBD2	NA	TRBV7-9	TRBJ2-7	TGTGCCAGCAGCCAGACAGCGGGGTACGAGCAGTACTTC	CASSQTAGYEQYF
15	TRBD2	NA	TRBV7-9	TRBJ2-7	TGTGCCAGCAGCTTAGGAGGGACTAGTCTCTACGAGCAGTACTTC	CASSLGGTSLYEQYF
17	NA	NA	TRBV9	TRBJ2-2	TGTGCCAGCAGCCTCCAATCGCGGGGGCCGAACACCGGGGAGCTGTTTTTT	CASSLQSRGPNTGELFF
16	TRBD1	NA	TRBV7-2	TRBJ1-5	TGTGCCAGCAGCTTGGCAGGACAGGGGCGCAATCAGCCCCAGCATTTT	CASSLAGQGRNQPQHF
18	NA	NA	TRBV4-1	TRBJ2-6	TGCGCCAGCAGCTATACAGGCGGACCTTTGGGTGGGGCCAACGTCCTGACTTTC	CASSYTGGPLGGANVLTF
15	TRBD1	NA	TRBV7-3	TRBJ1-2	TGTGCCAGCAGCTTCCTAGGTGGGACAGGGGATGGCTACACCTTC	CASSFLGGTGDGYTF
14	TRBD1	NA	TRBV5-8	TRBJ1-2	TGTGCCAGCAGTCGGACAGGGGGTTACTATGGCTACACCTTC	CASSRTGGYYGYTF
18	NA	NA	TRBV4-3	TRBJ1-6	TGCGCCAGCAGCCAACTTAGCATTTCGGGAGGGCATAATTCCCCCCTCCACTTT	CASSQLSISGGHNSPLHF
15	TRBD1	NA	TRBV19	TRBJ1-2	TGTGCCAGTCGAGAAAAAGACAGGGGCGGCTATGGCTACACCTTC	CASREKDRGGYGYTF
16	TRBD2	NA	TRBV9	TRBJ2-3	TGTGCCAGCAGCGTACCTAGCGGGACAGGCACAGATACGCAGTATTTT	CASSVPSGTGTDTQYF
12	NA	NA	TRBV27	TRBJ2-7	TGTGCCAGCAGCAAAGGGGTCTACGAGCAGTACTTC	CASSKGVYEQYF
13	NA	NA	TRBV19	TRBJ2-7	TGTGCCAGTAGTATGGCAGGATACTACGAGCAGTACTTC	CASSMAGYYEQYF
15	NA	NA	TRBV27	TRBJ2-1	TGTGCCAGCAGTCTCGACACTAGCTCCTACAATGAGCAGTTCTTC	CASSLDTSSYNEQFF
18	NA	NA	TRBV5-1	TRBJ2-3	TGCGCCAGCAGCTTGGAAGTTTTGGGGGCCTTAAGCACAGATACGCAGTATTTT	CASSLEVLGALSTDTQYF
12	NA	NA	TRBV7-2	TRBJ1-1	TGTGCCAGCAGTATTCCAGGCACTGAAGCTTTCTTT	CASSIPGTEAFF
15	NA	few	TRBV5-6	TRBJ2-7	TGTGCCAGCAGCCATGGGCAGTTTCAACCCTACGAGCAGTACTTC	CASSHGQFQPYEQYF
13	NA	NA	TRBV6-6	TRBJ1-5	TGTGCCAGCAGTTACAATTCTGGGGCGCCCCAGCATTTT	CASSYNSGAPQHF
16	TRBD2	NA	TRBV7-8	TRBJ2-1	TGTGCCAGCAGCCTAGGGACTAGCGGGACCCCCGATGAGCAGTTCTTC	CASSLGTSGTPDEQFF
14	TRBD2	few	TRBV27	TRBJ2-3	TGTGCCAGCAGGCTAGCGGGCAGCACAGATACGCAGTATTTT	CASRLAGSTDTQYF
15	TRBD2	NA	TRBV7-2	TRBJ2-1	TGTGCCAGCAGCCGCCGCGGGACTAGCGGGACCCGGCAGTTCTTC	CASSRRGTSGTRQFF
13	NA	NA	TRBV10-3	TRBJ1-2	TGTGCCATCACCGCGGACAGTAACTATGGCTACACCTTC	CAITADSNYGYTF
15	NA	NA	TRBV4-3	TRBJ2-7	TGCGCCAGCAGCCAAGATCCTGGGCCCTTCTACGAGCAGTACTTC	CASSQDPGPFYEQYF
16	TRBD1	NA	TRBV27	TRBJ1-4	TGTGCCAGCAGTTTAATCGGACAGGGGGCCTATGAAAAACTGTTTTTT	CASSLIGQGAYEKLFF
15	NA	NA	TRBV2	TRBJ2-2	TGTGCCAGCAGACACAAATTGACAATCGGCGGGGAGCTGTTTTTT	CASRHKLTIGGELFF
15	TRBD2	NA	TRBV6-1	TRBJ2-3	TGTGCCAGCAGTGAAGGAGCGGGGATCACAGATACGCAGTATTTT	CASSEGAGITDTQYF
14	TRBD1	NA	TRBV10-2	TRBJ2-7	TGCGCCAGCAGTGAGTCGACAGGGGTGAACGAGCAGTACTTC	CASSESTGVNEQYF
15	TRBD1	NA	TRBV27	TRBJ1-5	TGTGCCAGCAGTCTGACAGGGGGCTCAAGTCAGCCCCAGCATTTT	CASSLTGGSSQPQHF
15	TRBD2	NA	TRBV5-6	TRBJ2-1	TGTGCCAGCAGCATTGGACTAGTTCGATACAATGAGCAGTTCTTC	CASSIGLVRYNEQFF
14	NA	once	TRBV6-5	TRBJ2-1	TGTGCCAGCAGTTACGGGGCCCCGGGCAATGAGCAGTTCTTC	CASSYGAPGNEQFF
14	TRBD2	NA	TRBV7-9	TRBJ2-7	TGTGCCAGCAGCACCGGGACTAGGCCCTACGAGCAGTACTTC	CASSTGTRPYEQYF
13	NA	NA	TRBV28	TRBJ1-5	TGTGCCAGCAGTTTACGGGGTCATCAGCCCCAGCATTTT	CASSLRGHQPQHF
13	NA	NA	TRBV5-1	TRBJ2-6	TGCGCCAGCAGTCGCTCTGGGGCCAACGTCCTGACTTTC	CASSRSGANVLTF
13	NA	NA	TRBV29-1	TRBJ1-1	TGCAGCGTTCCATCCCTCGGTCCAGCGGAAGCTTTCTTT	CSVPSLGPAEAFF
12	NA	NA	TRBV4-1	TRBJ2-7	TGCGTCAGCAGCCGAATAGCGAACGAGCAGTACTTC	CVSSRIANEQYF
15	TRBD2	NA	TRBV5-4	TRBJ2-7	TGTGCCAGCAGCTTGGATTCGGGGGGCTCCTACGAGCAGTACTTC	CASSLDSGGSYEQYF
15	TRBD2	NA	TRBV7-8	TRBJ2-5	TGTGCCAGCAGCCGGACTAGCGGGGACCAAGAGACCCAGTACTTC	CASSRTSGDQETQYF
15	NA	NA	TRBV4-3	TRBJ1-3	TGCGCCAGCAGCCAAGCCAGGGGCTCTGGAAACACCATATATTTT	CASSQARGSGNTIYF
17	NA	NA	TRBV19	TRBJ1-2	TGTGCCAGTACTAGTGGCCCTCAGGGGCTGATGTTTTATGGCTACACCTTC	CASTSGPQGLMFYGYTF
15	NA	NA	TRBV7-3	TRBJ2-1	TGTGCCAGCAGCTCCGTGGGGAGCTCCTACAATGAGCAGTTCTTC	CASSSVGSSYNEQFF